This T cell receptor (beta chain) was documented in a study of neurological immune-mediated disorders. The CDR3 totals 12 residues. The V end lost 3 bases, the J end lost 9 bases, and 12 bases lay between the germline ends. Per sequencing run, 15-18 subjects together gave over 170 million TCR-beta sequences. TCRdb reprocessed the 5' RACE reads via MiXCR and lists one record per CDR3 protein. The sample holds 55,000 to 65,000 distinct CDR3 sequences, 3.5% seen once. Unsorted libraries were prepared from 2 million PBMCs held at -80 C. The chain has TRBV12-3 or TRBV12-4 and TRBJ2-7, with a weak D call TRBD2 (6 bases). This TCR was sampled from a woman aged 30 to 39 with multiple sclerosis. Sequenced input: PBMCs. Here the CDR3 DNA reads TGTGCCAGCAGTTTCCCCGGGACTTTGCAGTACTTC. The encoded protein is CASSFPGTLQYF.